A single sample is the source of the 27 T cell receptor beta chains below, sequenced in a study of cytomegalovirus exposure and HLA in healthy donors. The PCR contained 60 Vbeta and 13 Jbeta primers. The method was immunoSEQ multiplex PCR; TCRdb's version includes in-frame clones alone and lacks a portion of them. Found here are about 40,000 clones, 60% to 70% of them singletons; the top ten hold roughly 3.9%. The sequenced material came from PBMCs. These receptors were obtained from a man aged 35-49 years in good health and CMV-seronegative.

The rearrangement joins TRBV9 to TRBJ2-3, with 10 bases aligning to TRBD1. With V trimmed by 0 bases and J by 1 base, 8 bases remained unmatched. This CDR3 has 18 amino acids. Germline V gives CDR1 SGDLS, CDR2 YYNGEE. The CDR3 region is CASSVGDRGLAGTDTQYF. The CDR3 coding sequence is TGTGCCAGCAGCGTAGGAGACAGGGGGCTAGCGGGCACAGATACGCAGTATTTT.

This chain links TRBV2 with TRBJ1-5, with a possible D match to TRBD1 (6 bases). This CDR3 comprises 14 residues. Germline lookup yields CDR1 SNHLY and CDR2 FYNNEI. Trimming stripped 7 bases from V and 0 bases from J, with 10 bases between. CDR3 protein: CASTTGFSNQPQHF. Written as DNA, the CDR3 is TGTGCCAGCACCACAGGGTTTAGCAATCAGCCCCAGCATTTT.

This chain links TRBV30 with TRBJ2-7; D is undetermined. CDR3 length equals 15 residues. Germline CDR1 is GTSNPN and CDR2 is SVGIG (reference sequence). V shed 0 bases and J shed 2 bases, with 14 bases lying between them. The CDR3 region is CAWSVLPSSPYEQYF. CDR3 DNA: TGTGCCTGGAGTGTACTACCCTCTTCCCCCTACGAGCAGTACTTC.

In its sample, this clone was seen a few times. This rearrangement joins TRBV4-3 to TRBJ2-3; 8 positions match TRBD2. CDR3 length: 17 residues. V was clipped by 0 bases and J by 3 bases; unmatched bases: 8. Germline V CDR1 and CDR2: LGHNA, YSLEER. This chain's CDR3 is CASSQDAIAGLTDTQYF. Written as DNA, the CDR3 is TGCGCCAGCAGCCAAGATGCAATAGCGGGGTTGACAGATACGCAGTATTTT.

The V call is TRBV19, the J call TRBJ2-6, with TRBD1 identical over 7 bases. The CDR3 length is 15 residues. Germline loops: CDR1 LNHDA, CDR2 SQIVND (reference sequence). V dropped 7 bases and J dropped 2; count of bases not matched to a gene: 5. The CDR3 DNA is TGTGCCAGTAACTCTGACAGGGCTGGGGCCAACGTCCTGACTTTC. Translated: CASNSDRAGANVLTF. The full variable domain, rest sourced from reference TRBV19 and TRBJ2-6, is DGGITQSPKYLFRKEGQNVTLSCEQNLNHDAMYWYRQDPGQGLRLIYYSQIVNDFQKGDIAEGYSVSREKKESFPLTVTSAQKNPTAFYLCASNSDRAGANVLTFGAGSRLTVL.

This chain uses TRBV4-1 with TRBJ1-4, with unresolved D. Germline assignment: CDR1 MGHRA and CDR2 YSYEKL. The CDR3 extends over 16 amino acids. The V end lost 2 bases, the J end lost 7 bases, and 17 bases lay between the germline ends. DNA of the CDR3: TGCGCCAGCAGCCAAATCCCCACGGGCCGGGGTGAAAAACTGTTTTTT. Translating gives CASSQIPTGRGEKLFF.

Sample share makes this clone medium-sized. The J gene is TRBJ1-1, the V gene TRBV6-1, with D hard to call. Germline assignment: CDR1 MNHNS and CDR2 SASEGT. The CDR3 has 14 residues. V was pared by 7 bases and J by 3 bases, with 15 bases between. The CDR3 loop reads CASTLRGIDTEAFF. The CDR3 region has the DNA TGTGCCAGCACCCTCAGAGGGATCGACACTGAAGCTTTCTTT.

The CDR3 protein is CASSQGQGRYGYTF. The CDR3 DNA is TGTGCCAGCAGCCAGGGACAGGGAAGATATGGCTACACCTTC. V gene TRBV7-9 combines with J gene TRBJ1-2; 9 bases match TRBD1. The CDR3 has 14 residues. The germline gives CDR1 SEHNR, CDR2 FQNEAQ (reference sequence). J gave up 5 bases and V 5 bases, and 6 bases lay outside the gene matches.

The CDR3 DNA follows: TGTGCCAGCAGCTTGAACCGGGGGAACACTGAAGCTTTCTTT. Translation gives CASSLNRGNTEAFF. The chain uses TRBV5-4 and TRBJ1-1; no definite D call. The germline V gene encodes CDR1 SGHNT and CDR2 YYREEE (reference sequence). Trimming removed 1 base at V and 1 base at J, with 8 bases between. The CDR3 extends over 14 amino acids. The full variable domain, completed using reference TRBV5-4 and TRBJ1-1, is ETGVTQSPTHLIKTRGQQVTLRCSSQSGHNTVSWYQQALGQGPQFIFQYYREEENGRGNFPPRFSGLQFPNYSSELNVNALELDDSALYLCASSLNRGNTEAFFGQGTRLTVV.

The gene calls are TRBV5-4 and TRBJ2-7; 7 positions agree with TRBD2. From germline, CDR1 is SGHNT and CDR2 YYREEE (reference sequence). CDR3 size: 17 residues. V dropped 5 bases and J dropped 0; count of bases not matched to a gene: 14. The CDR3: CASSLFLGRDSSYEQYF. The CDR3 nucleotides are TGTGCCAGCAGTCTCTTTTTAGGGAGGGATAGCTCCTACGAGCAGTACTTC.

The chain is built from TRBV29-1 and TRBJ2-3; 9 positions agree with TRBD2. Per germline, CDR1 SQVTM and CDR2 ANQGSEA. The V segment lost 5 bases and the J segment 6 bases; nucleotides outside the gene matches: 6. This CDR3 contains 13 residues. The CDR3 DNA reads TGCAGCGTTAAGCGGGGGGTAGAGGATACGCAGTATTTT. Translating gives CSVKRGVEDTQYF.

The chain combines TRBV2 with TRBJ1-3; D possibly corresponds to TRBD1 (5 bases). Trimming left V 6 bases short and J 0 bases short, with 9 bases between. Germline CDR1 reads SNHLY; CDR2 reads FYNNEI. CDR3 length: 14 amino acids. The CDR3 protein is CASRETVSGNTIYF. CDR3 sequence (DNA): TGTGCCAGCAGGGAGACAGTCTCTGGAAACACCATATATTTT.

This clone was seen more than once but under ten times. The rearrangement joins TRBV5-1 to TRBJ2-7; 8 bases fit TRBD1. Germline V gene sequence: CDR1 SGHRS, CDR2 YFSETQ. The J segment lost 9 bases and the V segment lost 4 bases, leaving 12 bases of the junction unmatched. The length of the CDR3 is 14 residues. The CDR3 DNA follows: TGCGCCAGCAGCGGACAGGGATCTTCAGGATGGCAGTACTTC. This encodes CASSGQGSSGWQYF.

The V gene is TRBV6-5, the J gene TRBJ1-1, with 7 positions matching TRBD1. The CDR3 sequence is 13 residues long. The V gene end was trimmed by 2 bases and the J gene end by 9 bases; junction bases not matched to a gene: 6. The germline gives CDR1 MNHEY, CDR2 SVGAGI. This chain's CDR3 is CASSYQPGQQAFF. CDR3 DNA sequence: TGTGCCAGCAGTTACCAACCGGGACAGCAAGCTTTCTTT.

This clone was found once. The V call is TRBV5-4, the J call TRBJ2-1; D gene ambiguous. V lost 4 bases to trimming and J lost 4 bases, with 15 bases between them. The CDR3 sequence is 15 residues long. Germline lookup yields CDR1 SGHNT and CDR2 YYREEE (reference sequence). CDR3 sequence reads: CASSEAIGAYNEQFF. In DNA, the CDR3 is TGTGCCAGCAGCGAGGCAATAGGAGCGTACAATGAGCAGTTCTTC.

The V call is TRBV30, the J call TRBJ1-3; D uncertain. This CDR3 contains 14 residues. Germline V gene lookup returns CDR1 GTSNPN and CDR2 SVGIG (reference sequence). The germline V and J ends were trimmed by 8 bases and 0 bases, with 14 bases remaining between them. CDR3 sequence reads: CAARSENSGNTIYF. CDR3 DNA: TGTGCCGCTAGGTCAGAAAACTCTGGAAACACCATATATTTT.

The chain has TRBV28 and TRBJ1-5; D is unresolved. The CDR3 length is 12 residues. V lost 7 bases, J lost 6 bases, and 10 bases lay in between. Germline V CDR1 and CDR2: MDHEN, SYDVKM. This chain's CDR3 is CASTPSGQPQHF. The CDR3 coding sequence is TGTGCCAGCACCCCTTCGGGTCAGCCCCAGCATTTT.

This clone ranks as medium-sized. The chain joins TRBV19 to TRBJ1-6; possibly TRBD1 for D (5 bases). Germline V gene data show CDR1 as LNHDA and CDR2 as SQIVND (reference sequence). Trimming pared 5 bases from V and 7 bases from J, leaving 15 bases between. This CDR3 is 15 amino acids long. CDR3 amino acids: CASSSGRVSNSPLHF. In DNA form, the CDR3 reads TGTGCCAGTAGTTCCGGCAGGGTGTCCAATTCACCCCTCCACTTT.

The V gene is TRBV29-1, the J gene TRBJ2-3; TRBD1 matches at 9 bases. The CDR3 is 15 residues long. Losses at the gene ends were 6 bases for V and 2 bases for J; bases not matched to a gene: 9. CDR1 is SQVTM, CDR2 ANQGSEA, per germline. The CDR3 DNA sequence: TGCAGCGTGGGGAGGACAGGGGCGGACACAGATACGCAGTATTTT. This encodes CSVGRTGADTDTQYF.

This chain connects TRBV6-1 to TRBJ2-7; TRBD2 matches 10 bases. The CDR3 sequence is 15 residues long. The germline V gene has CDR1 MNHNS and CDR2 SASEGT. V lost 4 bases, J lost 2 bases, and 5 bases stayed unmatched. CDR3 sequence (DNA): TGTGCCAGCAGTGGTACTAGCGGGGATCCCTACGAGCAGTACTTC. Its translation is CASSGTSGDPYEQYF.

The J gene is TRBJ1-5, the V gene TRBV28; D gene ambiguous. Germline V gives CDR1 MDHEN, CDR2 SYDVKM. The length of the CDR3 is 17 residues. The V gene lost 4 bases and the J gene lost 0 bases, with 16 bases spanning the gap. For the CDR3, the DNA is TGTGCCAGCAGTTCGCCCCCGGCGGTTGGTAGCAATCAGCCCCAGCATTTT. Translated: CASSSPPAVGSNQPQHF.

As DNA, the CDR3 is TGTGCCAGCAGGACTACCGGGACAGGCAGTGAAGCTTTCTTT. Translated: CASRTTGTGSEAFF. This rearrangement joins TRBV6-1 to TRBJ1-1; 8 nucleotides line up with TRBD1. The CDR3 has 14 residues. V dropped 6 bases and J dropped 7; count of bases not matched to a gene: 10. From germline, CDR1 is MNHNS and CDR2 SASEGT.

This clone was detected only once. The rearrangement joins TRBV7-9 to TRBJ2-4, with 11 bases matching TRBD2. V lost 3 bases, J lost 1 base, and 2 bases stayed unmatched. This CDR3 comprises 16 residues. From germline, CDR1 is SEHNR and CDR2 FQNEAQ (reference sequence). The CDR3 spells CASSFSGGAAKNIQYF. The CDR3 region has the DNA TGTGCCAGCAGCTTTAGCGGGGGGGCTGCCAAAAACATTCAGTACTTC.

The DNA of the CDR3 is TGTGCCAGCAGAGGGGGTCTTAACTCTGGAAACACCATATATTTT. Its translation: CASRGGLNSGNTIYF. The chain links TRBV7-9 to TRBJ1-3; tentative D call: TRBD1 (6 bases). Between the trimmed V and J ends, which lost 6 bases and 0 bases, there was a span of 12 bases. Germline V gene data show CDR1 as SEHNR and CDR2 as FQNEAQ (reference sequence). This CDR3 comprises 15 residues.

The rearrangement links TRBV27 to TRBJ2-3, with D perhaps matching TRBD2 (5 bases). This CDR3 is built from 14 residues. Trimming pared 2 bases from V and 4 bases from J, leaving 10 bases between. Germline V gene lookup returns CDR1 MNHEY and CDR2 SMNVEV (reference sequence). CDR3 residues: CASSLRRPADTQYF. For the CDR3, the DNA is TGTGCCAGCAGTTTACGGAGGCCAGCAGATACGCAGTATTTT.

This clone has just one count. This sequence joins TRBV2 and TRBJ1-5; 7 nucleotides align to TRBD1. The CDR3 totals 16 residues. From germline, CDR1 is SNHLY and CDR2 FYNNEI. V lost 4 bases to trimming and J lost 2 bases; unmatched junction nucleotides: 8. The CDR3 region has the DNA TGTGCCAGCAGTGCTCAAGGGACAGCGGGCAATCAGCCCCAGCATTTT. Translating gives CASSAQGTAGNQPQHF. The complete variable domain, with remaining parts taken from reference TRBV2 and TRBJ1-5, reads EPEVTQTPSHQVTQMGQEVILRCVPISNHLYFYWYRQILGQKVEFLVSFYNNEISEKSEIFDDQFSVERPDGSNFTLKIRSTKLEDSAMYFCASSAQGTAGNQPQHFGDGTRLSIL.

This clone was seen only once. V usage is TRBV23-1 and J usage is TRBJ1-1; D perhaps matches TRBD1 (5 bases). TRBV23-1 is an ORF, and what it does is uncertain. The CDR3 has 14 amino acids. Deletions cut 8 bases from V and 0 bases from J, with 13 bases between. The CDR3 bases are TGCGCCAGCGGGCTAGACAGTCTGAACACTGAAGCTTTCTTT. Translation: CASGLDSLNTEAFF.